One sample yielded the 27 T cell receptor beta chains listed below, sequenced in a study of shared clonotypes between healthy human individuals. Some clones are missing from TCRdb's copy, which holds only in-frame ones; the method was immunoSEQ multiplex PCR. Of millions of clones in the sample, approximately 93% were seen once. The sequencing input was naive CD4+ T cells from PBMCs. Noted subset: CD45RA+ positively selected. The receptors come from a young man in good health. Some clones in this sample may be carry-over from other donors' samples.

The chain employs TRBV15 and TRBJ2-3; TRBD2 is a possible D gene (6 bases). Per germline, CDR1 LNHNV and CDR2 YYDKDF (reference sequence). The CDR3 consists of 15 residues. V was clipped by 6 bases and J by 1 base, with 14 bases between them. CDR3 sequence (DNA): TGTGCCACCAGGTACTACGGGAGCGGCACAGATACGCAGTATTTT. This sequence encodes CATRYYGSGTDTQYF.

Of note for this clone: In the same sample, other DNA sequences code for this CDR3. The chain recombines TRBV5-1 with TRBJ1-1; D is undetermined. V was clipped by 0 bases and J by 0 bases, with 6 bases between them. CDR3 length: 14 residues. Looked up from germline, CDR1 is SGHRS and CDR2 is YFSETQ. CDR3 sequence: CASSLVGVNTEAFF. DNA of the CDR3: TGCGCCAGCAGCTTGGTGGGAGTGAACACTGAAGCTTTCTTT.

The gene calls are TRBV18 and TRBJ2-7, with unresolved D. CDR3 size: 15 residues. Trimming took 3 bases from V and 4 from J, leaving 16 bases between them. In germline, CDR1 is KGHSH, CDR2 LQKENI. In DNA form, the CDR3 reads TGTGCCAGCTCACCTGGCTCCAATTTGGGGTACGAGCAGTACTTC. Its translation: CASSPGSNLGYEQYF.

This chain links TRBV5-1 with TRBJ2-7; TRBD2 matches at 16 bases. J gave up 1 base and V 3 bases, and 4 bases lay outside the gene matches. Germline assignment: CDR1 SGHRS and CDR2 YFSETQ. The length of the CDR3 is 17 residues. The CDR3 bases are TGCGCCAGCAGCTCGGGACTAGCGGGAGGGCCTTCCTACGAGCAGTACTTC. Its translation: CASSSGLAGGPSYEQYF.

The chain joins TRBV5-5 to TRBJ1-4; TRBD1 matches 7 bases. V lost 4 bases and J lost 8; bases outside the gene matches: 11. The germline gives CDR1 SGHKS, CDR2 YYEKEE (reference sequence). This CDR3 is built from 15 residues. The CDR3, as DNA: TGTGCCAGCAGCCCGTGGAGACAGGGAGGCGAAAAACTGTTTTTT. It translates to CASSPWRQGGEKLFF.

V usage is TRBV28 and J usage is TRBJ1-1; TRBD1 matches at 9 bases. The CDR3 is 15 amino acids. J lost 1 base, V lost 8 bases, and 8 bases had no gene match. Germline V gene sequence: CDR1 MDHEN, CDR2 SYDVKM. CDR3 amino acids: CASGGGDRANTEAFF. The CDR3 nucleotides are TGTGCCAGCGGGGGAGGGGACAGGGCGAACACTGAAGCTTTCTTT.

The chain links TRBV25-1 to TRBJ2-3, with TRBD2 matching 12 bases. The CDR3 loop spans 17 amino acids. V shed 6 bases, J shed 2 bases, and the junction held 9 bases outside the gene matches. Germline CDR1 reads MGHDK; CDR2 reads SYGVNS. The CDR3 nucleotides are TGTGCCAGCAGCATCTCCGGGACTAGCGGGTTCACAGATACGCAGTATTTT. Translated, it gives CASSISGTSGFTDTQYF.

V is TRBV29-1 and J is TRBJ2-3, with 11 bases that match TRBD2. The germline CDR1 and CDR2 sequences are SQVTM and ANQGSEA. The CDR3 runs 15 residues. With 6 bases clipped from V and 5 bases from J, the junction kept 10 bases outside the gene matches. The CDR3 reads CSVGLAGGTRDTQYF. The CDR3, as DNA: TGCAGCGTGGGCTTAGCGGGAGGGACACGAGATACGCAGTATTTT.

The gene calls are TRBV21-1 and TRBJ2-5; TRBD1 is taken as the D call from the table, unchecked against the DNA. TRBV21-1 is tagged as a pseudogene. The CDR3 is 17 residues long. In DNA form, the CDR3 reads TGTGCCAGCAGCAAACGCAAGGACAGGGGTTTCGGAGAGACCCAGTACTTC. This gives the protein CASSKRKDRGFGETQYF.

This chain links TRBV18 with TRBJ1-1; TRBD1 matches 8 bases. The V and J ends lost 4 bases and 1 base, in that order; junction bases with no gene match: 5. The CDR3 is 15 amino acids. CDR1 is KGHSH, CDR2 LQKENI, per germline. The CDR3: CASSQRQGQNTEAFF. DNA of the CDR3: TGTGCCAGCTCACAGAGACAGGGGCAGAACACTGAAGCTTTCTTT. Combining the CDR3 with reference TRBV18 and TRBJ1-1 gives the whole variable domain NAGVMQNPRHLVRRRGQEARLRCSPMKGHSHVYWYRQLPEEGLKFMVYLQKENIIDESGMPKERFSAEFPKEGPSILRIQQVVRGDSAAYFCASSQRQGQNTEAFFGQGTRLTVV.

The chain joins TRBV5-1 to TRBJ1-3, with a possible D match to TRBD1 (5 bases). The CDR3 totals 15 residues. From germline, CDR1 is SGHRS and CDR2 YFSETQ. Trimming took 2 bases from V and 2 from J, leaving 11 bases between them. In nucleotides, the CDR3 is TGCGCCAGCAGCTTCTCCATGGGGGCTGGAAACACCATATATTTT. It is translated as CASSFSMGAGNTIYF.

V is TRBV4-1 and J is TRBJ2-7, with D unresolved. Germline CDR1 reads MGHRA; CDR2 reads YSYEKL. V was pared by 4 bases and J by 5 bases, with 12 bases between. The CDR3 spans 13 residues. In nucleotides, the CDR3 is TGCGCCAGCAGCCTCCTGACCGTCAACGAGCAGTACTTC. Amino acid sequence: CASSLLTVNEQYF.

This clone has more than one count but fewer than ten. The chain links TRBV5-1 to TRBJ1-1; tentatively, D is TRBD1 (6 bases). Germline CDR1 SGHRS, CDR2 YFSETQ. Trimming took off 1 base at V and 4 bases at J, with 11 bases between the two ends. CDR3 length equals 14 residues. The DNA of the CDR3 is TGCGCCAGCAGCTTGTTCGGGGGGCCCACTGAAGCTTTCTTT. Translating it yields CASSLFGGPTEAFF.

In regard to this clone: The identical CDR3 is also encoded by other nucleotide sequences in the sample. The chain links TRBV30 to TRBJ2-5; D remains ambiguous. The CDR3 length is 11 residues. Between the trimmed V and J ends, which lost 0 bases and 5 bases, there was a span of 4 bases. Germline V CDR1 and CDR2: GTSNPN, SVGIG (reference sequence). CDR3 loop: CAWSVLETQYF. CDR3 bases: TGTGCCTGGAGTGTATTGGAGACCCAGTACTTC.

This CDR3 reads CASSWDGGLTTEAFF. The CDR3 DNA is TGTGCCAGCAGTTGGGACGGGGGCCTAACGACTGAAGCTTTCTTT. V gene TRBV28 combines with J gene TRBJ1-1, with D tentatively TRBD1 (6 bases). The CDR3 contains 15 residues. V lost 4 bases, J lost 5 bases, and 17 bases lay in between. CDR1 is MDHEN, CDR2 SYDVKM, per germline.

The J gene is TRBJ2-1, the V gene TRBV9; 8 bases fit TRBD1. J was trimmed by 7 bases and V by 1 base; bases with no gene match: 4. The CDR3 covers 14 residues. In germline, CDR1 is SGDLS, CDR2 YYNGEE. The CDR3 bases are TGTGCCAGCAGCGTACAGGGGGCAGGAAATGAGCAGTTCTTC. It translates to CASSVQGAGNEQFF.

This sequence joins TRBV11-3 and TRBJ2-7; 8 bases agree with TRBD1. This CDR3 comprises 15 residues. V lost 3 bases and J lost 3; bases outside the gene matches: 7. Per germline, CDR1 SGHNT and CDR2 YENEEA. CDR3 sequence: CASSFKGTGLYEQYF. CDR3 DNA sequence: TGTGCCAGCAGCTTCAAAGGGACAGGTCTCTACGAGCAGTACTTC.

The V call is TRBV28, the J call TRBJ2-1, with D possibly matching TRBD2 (5 bases). CDR1 and CDR2 from the germline V gene are MDHEN and SYDVKM. V shed 2 bases and J shed 10 bases, with 9 bases lying between them. This CDR3 has 12 residues. The CDR3 DNA sequence: TGTGCCAGCAGTTTAGCCGGACTCGAGCAGTTCTTC. Translation: CASSLAGLEQFF.

The genes are TRBV5-1 and TRBJ2-3; D might be TRBD1 (6 bases). V lost 4 bases and J 3 bases, leaving 15 bases between the germline ends. Germline CDR1 reads SGHRS; CDR2 reads YFSETQ. CDR3 length: 15 amino acids. The CDR3 here is CASSPVSRGTDTQYF. The CDR3 nucleotides read TGCGCCAGCAGCCCCGTATCTAGGGGGACAGATACGCAGTATTTT.

This rearrangement joins TRBV19 to TRBJ1-2; tentative D call: TRBD1 (5 bases). Trimming stripped 6 bases from V and 0 bases from J, with 32 bases between. The CDR3 has 21 amino acids. Germline CDR1 is LNHDA and CDR2 is SQIVND (reference sequence). In nucleotides, the CDR3 is TGTGCCAGTAGAGCCTGGGGGGATTTGGCCCCCCGGGTCGGGCCTAACTATGGCTACACCTTC. Residues: CASRAWGDLAPRVGPNYGYTF.

The CDR3 protein is CASSPTGTSGYEQYF. The DNA of the CDR3 is TGTGCCAGCAGCCCGACCGGGACTAGCGGGTACGAGCAGTACTTC. V is TRBV7-3 and J is TRBJ2-7; 12 nucleotides align to TRBD2. V lost 5 bases, J lost 4 bases, and 6 bases stayed unmatched. The germline gives CDR1 SGHTA, CDR2 FQGTGA. The CDR3 has 15 amino acids.

V and J are TRBV6-6 and TRBJ2-7, with 8 positions matching TRBD1. J gave up 4 bases and V 4 bases, and 6 bases lay outside the gene matches. CDR1 MNHNY and CDR2 SVGAGI come from the germline V gene (reference sequence). This CDR3 is 14 amino acids long. CDR3 residues: CASSLPQGVYEQYF. CDR3 DNA sequence: TGTGCCAGCAGTTTGCCACAGGGGGTGTACGAGCAGTACTTC.

This clone was seen only a few times. The chain is built from TRBV4-2 and TRBJ1-5, with 7 bases that match TRBD1. The germline CDR1 and CDR2 sequences are LGHNA and YNFKEQ. This CDR3 is 13 amino acids long. V lost 5 bases to trimming and J lost 4 bases; unmatched junction nucleotides: 2. The CDR3 region has the DNA TGTGCCAGCAGCTCGGACAGGAATCAGCCCCAGCATTTT. Amino acid sequence: CASSSDRNQPQHF.

V is TRBV9 and J is TRBJ1-1; the D gene is possibly TRBD1 (5 bases). V lost 0 bases to trimming and J lost 1 base, with 10 bases between them. Germline-derived CDR1 and CDR2 are SGDLS and YYNGEE. The CDR3 has 15 amino acids. Here the CDR3 reads CASSVVRGPNTEAFF. CDR3 nucleotide sequence: TGTGCCAGCAGCGTAGTGCGGGGCCCGAACACTGAAGCTTTCTTT.

The V call is TRBV4-3, the J call TRBJ2-1; 7 nucleotides align to TRBD2. Trimming cost V 2 bases and J 0 bases; bases outside gene matches: 10. Germline V lookup: CDR1 LGHNA, CDR2 YSLEER. CDR3 size: 18 residues. CDR3 amino acids: CASSQTGERGSSYNEQFF. The CDR3 DNA reads TGCGCCAGCAGCCAAACGGGAGAGCGGGGCAGCTCCTACAATGAGCAGTTCTTC.

The chain joins TRBV5-8 to TRBJ1-2; 7 nucleotides match TRBD1. The CDR3 extends over 17 amino acids. The V and J ends lost 4 bases and 3 bases, in that order; junction bases with no gene match: 15. Germline-derived CDR1 and CDR2 are SGHTS and YDEGEE. The CDR3 bases are TGTGCCAGCAGCCTAACGACAGGGCCCTACTACTACTATGGCTACACCTTC. This gives the protein CASSLTTGPYYYYGYTF.

This chain connects TRBV10-3 to TRBJ1-1; TRBD1 is a possible D gene (6 bases). This CDR3 contains 14 residues. Trimming left V 6 bases short and J 1 base short, with 12 bases between. CDR1 and CDR2 (germline): ENHRY, SYGVKD. CDR3 in amino acids: CAISQQGGNTEAFF. DNA for the CDR3: TGTGCCATCAGCCAACAAGGGGGGAACACTGAAGCTTTCTTT.